A single sample is the source of the 5 T cell receptor beta chains below, sequenced in a study of T cell responses to AZD1222 COVID-19 vaccine. Profiling relied on immunoSEQ multiplex PCR, and the TCRdb table lists in-frame clones only, not all of them. The sample has over 110,000 clones, over 85% seen once. Source: peripheral blood, taken on day 0 of AZD1222 vaccination. These receptors all come from an adult in good health.

The chain combines TRBV4-1 with TRBJ1-2, with TRBD1 as a possible D gene (6 bases). The V gene's germline CDR1 is MGHRA and CDR2 YSYEKL. V shed 3 bases and J shed 1 base, with 15 bases lying between them. This CDR3 is built from 16 residues. The CDR3 coding sequence is TGCGCCAGCAGCCATGACTTACGGACAGTTAACTATGGCTACACCTTC. The encoded protein is CASSHDLRTVNYGYTF.

This chain links TRBV11-2 with TRBJ2-1; D remains unclear. The CDR3 is made up of 13 amino acids. Looked up from germline, CDR1 is SGHAT and CDR2 is FQNNGV. Trimming took off 6 bases at V and 6 bases at J, with 12 bases between the two ends. This CDR3 reads CASSRDSINEQFF. The CDR3 region has the DNA TGTGCCAGCAGTCGCGACTCGATCAATGAGCAGTTCTTC.

This clone appeared a few times. The chain has TRBV4-1 and TRBJ1-2; D ambiguous. Germline values: CDR1 MGHRA, CDR2 YSYEKL. Trimming left V 1 base short and J 3 bases short, with 12 bases between. This CDR3 is built from 15 residues. Written as DNA, the CDR3 is TGCGCCAGCAGCCAAGGCAGAGGTTGGGACTATGGCTACACCTTC. It is translated as CASSQGRGWDYGYTF.

The chain recombines TRBV5-1 with TRBJ2-1; a possible D gene is TRBD2 (5 bases). CDR3 length: 13 amino acids. In germline, CDR1 is SGHRS, CDR2 YFSETQ. The V gene lost 5 bases and the J gene lost 8 bases, with 14 bases spanning the gap. The CDR3 DNA sequence: TGCGCCAGCAGACCCGGTACTAGACATGAGCAGTTCTTC. Encoded protein: CASRPGTRHEQFF.

The J gene is TRBJ2-7, the V gene TRBV5-1; TRBD1 is a possible D gene (6 bases). The CDR3 spans 16 residues. The germline V and J ends were trimmed by 2 bases and 2 bases, with 17 bases remaining between them. The V gene's germline CDR1 is SGHRS and CDR2 YFSETQ. The chain's CDR3 is CASSFNREMPAYEQYF. In nucleotides, the CDR3 is TGCGCCAGCAGCTTTAACAGGGAGATGCCCGCCTACGAGCAGTACTTC.